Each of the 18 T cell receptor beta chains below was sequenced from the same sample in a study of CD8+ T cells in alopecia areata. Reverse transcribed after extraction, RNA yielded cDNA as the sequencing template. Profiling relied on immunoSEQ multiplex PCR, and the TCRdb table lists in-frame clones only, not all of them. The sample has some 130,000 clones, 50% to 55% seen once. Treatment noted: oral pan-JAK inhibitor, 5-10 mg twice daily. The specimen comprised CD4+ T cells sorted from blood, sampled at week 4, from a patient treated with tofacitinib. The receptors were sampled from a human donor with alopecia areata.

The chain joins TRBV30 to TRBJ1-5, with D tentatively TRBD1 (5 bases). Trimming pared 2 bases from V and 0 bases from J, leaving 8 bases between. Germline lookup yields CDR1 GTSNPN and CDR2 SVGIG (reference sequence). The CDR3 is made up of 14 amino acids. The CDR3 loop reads CAWSWGDSNQPQHF. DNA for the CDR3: TGTGCCTGGAGTTGGGGGGATAGCAATCAGCCCCAGCATTTT.

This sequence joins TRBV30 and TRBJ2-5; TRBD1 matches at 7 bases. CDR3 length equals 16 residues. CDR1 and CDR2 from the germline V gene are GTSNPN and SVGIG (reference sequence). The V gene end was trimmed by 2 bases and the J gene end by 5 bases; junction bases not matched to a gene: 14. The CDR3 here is CAWSTGTAGPGETQYF. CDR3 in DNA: TGTGCCTGGAGTACCGGGACAGCCGGGCCGGGGGAGACCCAGTACTTC.

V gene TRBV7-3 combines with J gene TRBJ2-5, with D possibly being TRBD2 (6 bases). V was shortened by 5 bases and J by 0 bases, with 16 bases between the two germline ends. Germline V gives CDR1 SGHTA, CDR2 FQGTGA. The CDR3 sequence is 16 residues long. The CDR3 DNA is TGTGCCAGCAGCCCCTGGGGTAGCGGCAACCAAGAGACCCAGTACTTC. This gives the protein CASSPWGSGNQETQYF.

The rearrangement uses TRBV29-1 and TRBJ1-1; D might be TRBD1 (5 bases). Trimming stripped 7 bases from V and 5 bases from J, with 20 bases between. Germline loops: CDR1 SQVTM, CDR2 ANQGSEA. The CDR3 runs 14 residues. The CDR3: CSAHRLLGGTEAFF. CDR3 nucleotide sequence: TGCAGCGCTCACAGGCTGCTAGGCGGGACTGAAGCTTTCTTT.

The DNA of the CDR3 is TGTGCCACCAGCAGGACAGGGTTCACCGGGGAGCTGTTTTTT. It specifies CATSRTGFTGELFF. The rearrangement joins TRBV15 to TRBJ2-2; 7 nucleotides match TRBD1. V was clipped by 3 bases and J by 4 bases; unmatched bases: 2. CDR3 size: 14 residues. Germline-derived CDR1 and CDR2 are LNHNV and YYDKDF (reference sequence).

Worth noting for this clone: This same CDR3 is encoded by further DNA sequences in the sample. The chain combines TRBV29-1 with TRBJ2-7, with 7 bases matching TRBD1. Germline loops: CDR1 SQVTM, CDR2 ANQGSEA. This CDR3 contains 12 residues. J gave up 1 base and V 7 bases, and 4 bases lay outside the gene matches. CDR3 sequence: CSGQGSSYEQYF. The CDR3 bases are TGCAGCGGACAGGGATCATCCTACGAGCAGTACTTC.

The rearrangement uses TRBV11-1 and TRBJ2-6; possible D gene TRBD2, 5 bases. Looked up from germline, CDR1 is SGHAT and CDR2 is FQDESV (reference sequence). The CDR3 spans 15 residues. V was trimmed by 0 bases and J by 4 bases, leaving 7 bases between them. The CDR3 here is CASSLAGAGANVLTF. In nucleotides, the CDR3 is TGTGCCAGCAGCTTAGCGGGAGCAGGGGCCAACGTCCTGACTTTC.

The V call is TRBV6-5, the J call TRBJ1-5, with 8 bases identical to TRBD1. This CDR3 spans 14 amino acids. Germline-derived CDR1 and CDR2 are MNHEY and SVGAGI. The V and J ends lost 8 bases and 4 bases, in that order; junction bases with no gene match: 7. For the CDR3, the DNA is TGTGCCAGCCGAACAGGGGGAGAAAATCAGCCCCAGCATTTT. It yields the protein CASRTGGENQPQHF.

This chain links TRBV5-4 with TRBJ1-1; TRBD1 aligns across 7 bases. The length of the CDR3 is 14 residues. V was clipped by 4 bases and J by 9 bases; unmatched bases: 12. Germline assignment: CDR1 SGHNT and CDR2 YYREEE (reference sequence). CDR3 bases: TGTGCCAGCAGCATAGGACAGGTCAGGGACCAAGCTTTCTTT. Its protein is CASSIGQVRDQAFF.

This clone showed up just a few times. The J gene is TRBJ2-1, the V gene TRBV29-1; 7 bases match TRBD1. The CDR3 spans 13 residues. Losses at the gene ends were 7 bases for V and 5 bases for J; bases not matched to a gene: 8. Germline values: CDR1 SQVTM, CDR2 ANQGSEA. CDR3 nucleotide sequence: TGCAGCGCTGACAGGGATATCCACAATGAGCAGTTCTTC. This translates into CSADRDIHNEQFF.

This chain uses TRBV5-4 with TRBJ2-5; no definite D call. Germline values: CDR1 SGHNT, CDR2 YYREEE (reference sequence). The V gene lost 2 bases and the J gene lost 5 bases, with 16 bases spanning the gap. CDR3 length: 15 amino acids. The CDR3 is CASSFDERVGETQYF. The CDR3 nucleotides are TGTGCCAGCAGCTTCGATGAAAGGGTTGGGGAGACCCAGTACTTC.

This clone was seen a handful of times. CDR3 nucleotide sequence: TGTGCCAGCGAACTAGCGGGCACAGATACGCAGTATTTT. It encodes CASELAGTDTQYF. The rearrangement joins TRBV2 to TRBJ2-3; 8 bases align to TRBD2. With 8 bases clipped from V and 1 base from J, the junction kept 2 bases outside the gene matches. This CDR3 spans 13 amino acids. Germline loops: CDR1 SNHLY, CDR2 FYNNEI.

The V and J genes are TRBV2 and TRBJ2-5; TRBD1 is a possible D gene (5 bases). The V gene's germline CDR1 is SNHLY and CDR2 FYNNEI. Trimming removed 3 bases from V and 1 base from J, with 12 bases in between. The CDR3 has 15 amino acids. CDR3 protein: CASSDGQPGQETQYF. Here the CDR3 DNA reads TGTGCCAGCAGTGACGGACAACCAGGCCAAGAGACCCAGTACTTC.

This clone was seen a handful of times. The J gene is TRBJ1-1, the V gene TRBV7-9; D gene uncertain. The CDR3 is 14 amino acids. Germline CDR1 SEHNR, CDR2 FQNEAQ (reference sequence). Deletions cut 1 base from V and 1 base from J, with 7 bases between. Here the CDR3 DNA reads TGTGCCAGCAGCTTAGAGGTTTCGAACACTGAAGCTTTCTTT. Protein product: CASSLEVSNTEAFF.

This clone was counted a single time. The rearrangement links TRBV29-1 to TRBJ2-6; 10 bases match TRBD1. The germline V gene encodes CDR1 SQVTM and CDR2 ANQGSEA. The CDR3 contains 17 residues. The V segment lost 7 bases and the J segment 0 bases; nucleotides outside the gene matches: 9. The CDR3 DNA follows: TGCAGCGCACACGACAGGGGGCTCCTCTCTGGGGCCAACGTCCTGACTTTC. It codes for CSAHDRGLLSGANVLTF.

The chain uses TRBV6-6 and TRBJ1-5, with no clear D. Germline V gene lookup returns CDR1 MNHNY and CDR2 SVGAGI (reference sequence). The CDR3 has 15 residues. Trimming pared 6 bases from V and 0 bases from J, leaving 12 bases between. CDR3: CASRLDGYSNQPQHF. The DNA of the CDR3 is TGTGCCAGCAGATTGGACGGCTATAGCAATCAGCCCCAGCATTTT.

Here the CDR3 DNA reads TGTGCCACCGCCGGGACTAGACTCTACAATGAGCAGTTCTTC. Encoded protein: CATAGTRLYNEQFF. This rearrangement joins TRBV27 to TRBJ2-1; 8 bases map to TRBD2. Germline lookup yields CDR1 MNHEY and CDR2 SMNVEV (reference sequence). The CDR3 runs 14 residues. Trimming removed 10 bases from V and 3 bases from J; junction bases left unmatched: 8.

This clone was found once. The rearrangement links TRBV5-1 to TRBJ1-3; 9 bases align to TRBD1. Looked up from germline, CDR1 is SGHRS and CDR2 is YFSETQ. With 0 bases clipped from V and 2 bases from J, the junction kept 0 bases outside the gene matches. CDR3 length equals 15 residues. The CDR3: CASSLDRGPGNTIYF. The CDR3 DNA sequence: TGCGCCAGCAGCTTGGACAGGGGGCCTGGAAACACCATATATTTT.